The entry that follows covers one T cell receptor beta chain sequence. As originally analysed: Estimation of nucleated cell counts relied on the amplification of reference gene primers. Profiling relied on immunoSEQ multiplex PCR, and the TCRdb table lists in-frame clones only, not all of them. Clone size and the V and J calls come from that table; the DNA yielded D and trimming. This table holds about 270,000 clones, over 75% found once. This specimen comes from a study of blood T cell repertoires in COVID-19. Study as a whole: Sources were T cells, B-cell-depleted T cells, or PBMCs; the material itself was cDNA or gDNA.

V gave up 3 bases and J gave up 4 bases, with 9 bases separating them. The CDR3 has 13 residues. Germline V gene sequence: CDR1 MDHEN, CDR2 SYDVKM. The TCR sequence derives from a man aged 18 to 35 who had recovered from COVID-19. The material sequenced was PBMCs or T cells enriched from blood (not recorded which). The chain employs TRBV28 and TRBJ1-1; the D is unclear. CDR3 sequence: CASSLTGITEAFF. CDR3 bases: TGTGCCAGCAGTTTGACGGGGATCACTGAAGCTTTCTTT.